The 16 T cell receptor beta chains below come from one sample, sequenced in a study of T cell changes during pregnancy in multiple sclerosis. The assay was immunoSEQ multiplex PCR, and TCRdb's table has in-frame clones only and misses some. The sample contains fewer than 85,000 clones, about 93% of which appear only once. Sequenced here: peripheral blood, sampled in the first trimester of pregnancy. All receptors come from a female donor in good health, enrolled as a control in a pregnancy study.

The chain uses TRBV6-1 and TRBJ1-4; D not resolved. Trimming removed 5 bases from V and 10 bases from J, with 8 bases in between. Germline V gene data show CDR1 as MNHNS and CDR2 as SASEGT. This CDR3 contains 11 residues. The CDR3 nucleotides read TGTGCCAGCAGTCCCGGGAGAAAACTGTTTTTT. It is translated as CASSPGRKLFF.

V usage is TRBV19 and J usage is TRBJ2-7; the match to TRBD1 covers 7 bases. The germline V gene encodes CDR1 LNHDA and CDR2 SQIVND (reference sequence). V was clipped by 10 bases and J by 4 bases; unmatched bases: 16. This CDR3 has 15 amino acids. The CDR3 spells CAKGPTTGTSYEQYF. The CDR3 DNA is TGTGCCAAAGGCCCGACGACAGGGACCTCGTACGAGCAGTACTTC.

The gene calls are TRBV7-8 and TRBJ2-5, with 8 bases lining up with TRBD1. This CDR3 spans 16 amino acids. Germline-derived CDR1 and CDR2 are SGHVS and FQNEAQ. V gave up 2 bases and J gave up 4 bases; unmatched junction bases: 9. CDR3 sequence reads: CASSLLWTGSGETQYF. The CDR3 bases are TGTGCCAGCAGCTTACTCTGGACAGGGTCAGGAGAGACCCAGTACTTC.

The V gene is TRBV4-1, the J gene TRBJ2-3, with TRBD2 identical over 10 bases. The CDR3 loop spans 17 amino acids. The junction had 11 bases not matched to a gene; V was cut back by 3 bases and J by 5 bases. Germline V gives CDR1 MGHRA, CDR2 YSYEKL. The CDR3 protein is CASSHPSGRAVRDTQYF. The DNA for the CDR3 is TGCGCCAGCAGCCACCCCAGCGGGAGGGCCGTAAGAGATACGCAGTATTTT.

This chain links TRBV19 with TRBJ2-5; the D gene is possibly TRBD1 (6 bases). Germline V CDR1 and CDR2: LNHDA, SQIVND (reference sequence). V gave up 3 bases and J gave up 5 bases, with 19 bases separating them. This CDR3 is built from 16 residues. The CDR3 region is CASSIRQVQRKETQYF. Here the CDR3 DNA reads TGTGCCAGTAGTATTAGACAGGTACAACGCAAGGAGACCCAGTACTTC.

This rearrangement joins TRBV6-1 to TRBJ1-5; a weak D match, TRBD1 (5 bases). This CDR3 comprises 15 residues. Germline CDR1 is MNHNS and CDR2 is SASEGT. Trimming left V 4 bases short and J 4 bases short, with 14 bases between. CDR3 DNA: TGTGCCAGCAGTGGCCGGGACTTACCAAATCAGCCCCAGCATTTT. Translating gives CASSGRDLPNQPQHF.

The chain joins TRBV20-1 to TRBJ2-1; D is uncertain. The CDR3 is 11 residues long. Germline V gene sequence: CDR1 DFQATT, CDR2 SNEGSKA (reference sequence). The V gene lost 6 bases and the J gene lost 15 bases, with 18 bases spanning the gap. The CDR3 spells CSAIRGVDPFF. The CDR3 DNA follows: TGCAGTGCCATCCGCGGCGTAGATCCGTTCTTC.

The chain couples TRBV7-2 to TRBJ2-7, with a weak D call TRBD2 (5 bases). Trimming left V 6 bases short and J 0 bases short, with 15 bases between. Looked up from germline, CDR1 is SGHTA and CDR2 is FQGNSA. The CDR3 length is 15 residues. CDR3 residues: CASSFTSGSSYEQYF. The CDR3 DNA sequence: TGTGCCAGCAGTTTCACTAGTGGGAGCTCCTACGAGCAGTACTTC.

The chain joins TRBV2 to TRBJ2-3, with D unresolved. Germline CDR1 and CDR2: SNHLY and FYNNEI. The CDR3 has 13 residues. V lost 4 bases, J lost 0 bases, and 5 bases lay in between. The CDR3 coding sequence is TGTGCCAGCAGTGCCCCAAGCACAGATACGCAGTATTTT. Translation gives CASSAPSTDTQYF.

V is TRBV4-2 and J is TRBJ1-1; D gene ambiguous. V lost 0 bases to trimming and J lost 3 bases, with 11 bases between them. This CDR3 contains 15 residues. CDR1 is LGHNA and CDR2 is YNFKEQ in the germline V gene. CDR3 region: CASSQEMRWDTEAFF. CDR3 nucleotide sequence: TGTGCCAGCAGCCAAGAGATGCGGTGGGACACTGAAGCTTTCTTT.

This sequence joins TRBV7-9 and TRBJ1-2; 7 bases fit TRBD1. The CDR3 is 14 residues long. J was trimmed by 3 bases and V by 5 bases; bases with no gene match: 6. Per germline, CDR1 SEHNR and CDR2 FQNEAQ (reference sequence). The CDR3 DNA follows: TGTGCCAGCAGCCTGCCGGGGACAGACTATGGCTACACCTTC. This sequence encodes CASSLPGTDYGYTF.

The rearrangement uses TRBV5-8 and TRBJ2-7, with a weak D call TRBD1 (6 bases). Germline loops: CDR1 SGHTS, CDR2 YDEGEE. V shed 1 base and J shed 6 bases, with 8 bases lying between them. The CDR3 is 12 amino acids. The CDR3 spells CASSLNRAEQYF. As DNA, the CDR3 is TGTGCCAGCAGCTTGAACAGGGCCGAGCAGTACTTC. The full variable domain, completed using reference TRBV5-8 and TRBJ2-7, is EAGVTQSPTHLIKTRGQQATLRCSPISGHTSVYWYQQALGLGLQFLLWYDEGEERNRGNFPPRFSGRQFPNYSSELNVNALELEDSALYLCASSLNRAEQYFGPGTRLTVT.

The genes are TRBV11-3 and TRBJ2-1; 8 bases align to TRBD2. The CDR3 length is 16 residues. Trimming at V came to 1 base and at J to 3 bases, leaving 5 bases not matched to a gene. Germline lookup yields CDR1 SGHNT and CDR2 YENEEA. Written as DNA, the CDR3 is TGTGCCAGCAGCTTAGGGAGTGCGGGAGGCTACAATGAGCAGTTCTTC. Translating it yields CASSLGSAGGYNEQFF.

This CDR3 reads CASSFLLGQGVGGYTF. The CDR3 DNA reads as TGTGCCAGCAGTTTCCTTCTCGGACAGGGGGTGGGGGGCTACACCTTC. The chain is built from TRBV27 and TRBJ1-2; 10 positions match TRBD1. The CDR3 spans 16 residues. The J segment lost 8 bases and the V segment lost 3 bases, leaving 12 bases of the junction unmatched. CDR1 is MNHEY and CDR2 is SMNVEV in the germline V gene (reference sequence).

The J gene is TRBJ2-7, the V gene TRBV28, with 7 bases lining up with TRBD1. The length of the CDR3 is 13 residues. Germline V lookup: CDR1 MDHEN, CDR2 SYDVKM. V dropped 4 bases and J dropped 2; count of bases not matched to a gene: 2. CDR3 sequence: CASSSQGAYEQYF. The CDR3 DNA is TGTGCCAGCAGTTCTCAGGGGGCCTACGAGCAGTACTTC.

This chain joins TRBV27 and TRBJ2-3; 12 bases fit TRBD2. Looked up from germline, CDR1 is MNHEY and CDR2 is SMNVEV (reference sequence). V lost 4 bases and J lost 6; bases outside the gene matches: 8. CDR3 length: 16 amino acids. CDR3 sequence reads: CASSSLAGGGADTQYF. The CDR3, as DNA: TGTGCCAGCAGTTCACTAGCGGGAGGAGGGGCGGATACGCAGTATTTT.